This T cell receptor (beta chain) appears in the sequencing data of a study of blood T cell repertoires in COVID-19. The CDR3 length is 12 residues. Germline V CDR1 and CDR2: MGHDK, SYGVNS. This table comes from immunoSEQ multiplex PCR, and its TCRdb copy is limited to in-frame clones, with some not included. The table shows around 300,000 clones, with around nine tenths occurring only once. This clonotype was obtained from a man between 50 and 59 years old with acute or convalescent COVID-19. Sequenced material: peripheral blood. The chain uses TRBV25-1 and TRBJ1-2; D might be TRBD1 (5 bases). The chain's CDR3 is CATGDLHYGYTF. The CDR3 DNA reads as TGTGCAACGGGGGACCTACACTATGGCTACACCTTC.